These T cell receptor beta chains were read from a single sample in a study of cytomegalovirus exposure and HLA in healthy donors. Profiled with immunoSEQ multiplex PCR; TCRdb holds only in-frame clones, not every one. The table records some 150,000 clones, 70% to 80% of them present only once. Sequencing was performed on PBMCs. The receptors stem from a man younger than 45 in good health and CMV-seronegative. The CDR3 runs from the conserved cysteine through the conserved F or W. Fields, in order: clone size, D gene, V gene, J gene, CDR3 protein, CDR3 DNA. The D gene is left open where the match is weak. Size tells how often a clone was seen (once, few, many) or the class of an expanded clone, and some rows leave it out.

size: NA; D: TRBD1; V: TRBV30; J: TRBJ1-6; CDR3: CAWSGWTGDSPPHF; DNA: TGTGCCTGGAGTGGGTGGACAGGGGATTCACCCCCCCACTTT
size: NA; D: TRBD1; V: TRBV7-8; J: TRBJ2-7; CDR3: CASSYRTGGYEQYF; DNA: TGTGCCAGCAGCTACCGGACAGGGGGCTACGAGCAGTACTTC
size: NA; D: TRBD2; V: TRBV11-2; J: TRBJ2-7; CDR3: CASSAGLAGGDEQYF; DNA: TGTGCCAGCAGCGCGGGACTAGCGGGGGGCGACGAGCAGTACTTC
size: NA; D: TRBD1; V: TRBV7-3; J: TRBJ2-1; CDR3: CASSLTGYNEQFF; DNA: TGTGCCAGCAGCTTGACAGGGTACAATGAGCAGTTCTTC
size: NA; D: NA; V: TRBV21-1; J: TRBJ1-6; CDR3: CASSKRRSDNSPLHF; DNA: TGTGCCAGCAGCAAAAGGAGGTCCGATAATTCACCCCTCCACTTT
size: NA; D: TRBD1; V: TRBV15; J: TRBJ1-2; CDR3: CATSRGRTGSYGYTF; DNA: TGTGCCACCAGCAGAGGTCGGACAGGCTCCTATGGCTACACCTTC
size: few; D: TRBD2; V: TRBV6-4; J: TRBJ2-2; CDR3: CASSDSGLAGGYTGELFF; DNA: TGTGCCAGCAGTGACTCGGGACTAGCGGGGGGCTACACCGGGGAGCTGTTTTTT
size: few; D: NA; V: TRBV5-8; J: TRBJ2-6; CDR3: CASSLRGVPGANVLTF; DNA: TGTGCCAGCAGCTTAAGGGGCGTCCCTGGGGCCAACGTCCTGACTTTC
size: NA; D: NA; V: TRBV5-1; J: TRBJ1-1; CDR3: CASRNGRGAFF; DNA: TGCGCCAGCAGGAATGGGCGGGGAGCTTTCTTT
size: NA; D: NA; V: TRBV7-6; J: TRBJ2-1; CDR3: CASSGAEGSYNEQFF; DNA: TGTGCCAGCAGCGGGGCGGAGGGTTCCTACAATGAGCAGTTCTTC
size: NA; D: NA; V: TRBV5-5; J: TRBJ1-5; CDR3: CASSLSRGSNQPQHF; DNA: TGTGCCAGCAGCTTGAGCAGGGGTAGCAATCAGCCCCAGCATTTT
size: NA; D: NA; V: TRBV4-3; J: TRBJ1-2; CDR3: CASSQGNGNYGYTF; DNA: TGCGCCAGCAGCCAAGGGAACGGGAACTATGGCTACACCTTC
size: NA; D: NA; V: TRBV7-2; J: TRBJ2-5; CDR3: CASSSAAGIRETQYF; DNA: TGTGCCAGCAGCTCCGCCGCGGGGATTCGAGAGACCCAGTACTTC
size: NA; D: NA; V: TRBV2; J: TRBJ2-2; CDR3: CASSETGNTGELFF; DNA: TGTGCCAGCAGTGAGACGGGTAACACCGGGGAGCTGTTTTTT
size: NA; D: TRBD1; V: TRBV10-3; J: TRBJ2-2; CDR3: CAGGGTGENTGELFF; DNA: TGTGCCGGAGGAGGGACAGGGGAGAACACCGGGGAGCTGTTTTTT
size: NA; D: NA; V: TRBV5-1; J: TRBJ1-1; CDR3: CASSGPGWGDTEAFF; DNA: TGCGCCAGCAGCGGCCCAGGGTGGGGGGACACTGAAGCTTTCTTT
size: NA; D: TRBD1; V: TRBV28; J: TRBJ1-2; CDR3: CASSRGRRGYTF; DNA: TGTGCCAGCAGTAGGGGGCGGCGTGGCTACACCTTC
size: NA; D: NA; V: TRBV19; J: TRBJ2-3; CDR3: CASSMGTLGTDTQYF; DNA: TGTGCCAGTAGTATGGGGACATTAGGGACAGATACGCAGTATTTT
size: NA; D: NA; V: TRBV28; J: TRBJ2-5; CDR3: CASSSFGTAQETQYF; DNA: TGTGCCAGCAGTAGTTTCGGAACAGCTCAAGAGACCCAGTACTTC
size: NA; D: NA; V: TRBV28; J: TRBJ2-4; CDR3: CASSPPGNIQYF; DNA: TGTGCCAGCAGCCCCCCCGGGAACATTCAGTACTTC
size: NA; D: TRBD1; V: TRBV28; J: TRBJ2-7; CDR3: CASTTGQVAEQYF; DNA: TGTGCCAGCACCACAGGACAGGTCGCCGAGCAGTACTTC
size: NA; D: TRBD1; V: TRBV5-1; J: TRBJ2-1; CDR3: CASSLTGTGNNEQFF; DNA: TGCGCCAGCAGCTTGACCGGGACAGGGAACAATGAGCAGTTCTTC
size: NA; D: NA; V: TRBV2; J: TRBJ2-7; CDR3: CASSERIPHEQYF; DNA: TGTGCCAGCAGTGAGAGGATCCCACACGAGCAGTACTTC
size: NA; D: NA; V: TRBV5-1; J: TRBJ2-5; CDR3: CASSLGRGSETQYF; DNA: TGCGCCAGCAGCTTGGGGCGGGGTAGTGAGACCCAGTACTTC
size: NA; D: TRBD1; V: TRBV28; J: TRBJ2-7; CDR3: CASSDRDEQYF; DNA: TGTGCCAGCAGTGACAGGGACGAGCAGTACTTC
size: once; D: NA; V: TRBV19; J: TRBJ2-7; CDR3: CASSFRGGEQYF; DNA: TGTGCCAGTAGTTTTCGAGGGGGCGAGCAGTACTTC
size: NA; D: NA; V: TRBV6-5; J: TRBJ1-2; CDR3: CASSRDSLGYPF; DNA: TGTGCCAGCAGTCGTGACAGTCTAGGCTACCCCTTC
size: few; D: NA; V: TRBV10-3; J: TRBJ1-3; CDR3: CAISEYTGLGNTIYF; DNA: TGTGCCATCAGTGAGTACACAGGGCTAGGAAACACCATATATTTT
size: once; D: NA; V: TRBV15; J: TRBJ2-2; CDR3: CATSRDSWQGLDGELFF; DNA: TGTGCCACCAGCAGAGATTCGTGGCAGGGGTTGGACGGGGAGCTGTTTTTT
size: NA; D: NA; V: TRBV18; J: TRBJ1-2; CDR3: CASSPTGAYGYTF; DNA: TGTGCCAGCTCACCGACAGGTGCCTATGGCTACACCTTC
size: NA; D: TRBD1; V: TRBV4-3; J: TRBJ1-2; CDR3: CASSHDRDGYTF; DNA: TGCGCCAGCAGCCATGACAGGGACGGCTACACCTTC
size: NA; D: NA; V: TRBV6-6; J: TRBJ2-7; CDR3: CASSYRDSYEQYF; DNA: TGTGCCAGCAGTTACAGAGACAGCTACGAGCAGTACTTC
size: NA; D: TRBD1; V: TRBV27; J: TRBJ2-7; CDR3: CASSYGGQGSTYEQYF; DNA: TGTGCCAGCAGTTACGGAGGACAGGGGAGTACCTACGAGCAGTACTTC
size: NA; D: NA; V: TRBV30; J: TRBJ1-1; CDR3: CAWSVRGTEAFF; DNA: TGTGCCTGGAGTGTACGCGGGACTGAAGCTTTCTTT
size: NA; D: NA; V: TRBV7-2; J: TRBJ1-6; CDR3: CASSTPGSPLNF; DNA: TGTGCCAGCAGCACCCCGGGTTCACCCCTCAACTTT
size: NA; D: NA; V: TRBV7-9; J: TRBJ1-1; CDR3: CSSSHRVTEAFF; DNA: TGTTCCAGCAGCCACAGGGTCACTGAAGCTTTCTTT
size: NA; D: NA; V: TRBV5-1; J: TRBJ2-5; CDR3: CASSLKGLESRETQYF; DNA: TGCGCCAGCAGCTTAAAGGGACTCGAAAGCAGAGAGACCCAGTACTTC
size: few; D: NA; V: TRBV19; J: TRBJ1-1; CDR3: CASSIVSVNTEAFF; DNA: TGTGCCAGTAGTATTGTGTCCGTGAACACTGAAGCTTTCTTT
size: NA; D: NA; V: TRBV6-5; J: TRBJ2-2; CDR3: CASSWGGPTGELFF; DNA: TGTGCCAGCAGTTGGGGGGGCCCCACCGGGGAGCTGTTTTTT
size: NA; D: NA; V: TRBV18; J: TRBJ2-7; CDR3: CASSPPNFYEQYF; DNA: TGTGCCAGCTCACCACCGAACTTCTACGAGCAGTACTTC
size: NA; D: TRBD2; V: TRBV14; J: TRBJ2-1; CDR3: CASSHTSGGGYNEQFF; DNA: TGTGCCAGCAGCCATACTAGCGGGGGGGGATACAATGAGCAGTTCTTC
size: NA; D: NA; V: TRBV5-4; J: TRBJ2-1; CDR3: CASSRSGLVIGNEQFF; DNA: TGTGCCAGCAGCCGGAGCGGGTTGGTCATCGGCAATGAGCAGTTCTTC
size: few; D: NA; V: TRBV5-8; J: TRBJ1-4; CDR3: CASTEGAANEKLFF; DNA: TGTGCCAGCACCGAGGGAGCGGCTAATGAAAAACTGTTTTTT
size: NA; D: TRBD2; V: TRBV7-9; J: TRBJ2-3; CDR3: CSSSTTSGGSTDTQYF; DNA: TGTTCCAGCAGCACGACTAGCGGGGGGAGCACAGATACGCAGTATTTT
size: NA; D: TRBD1; V: TRBV7-2; J: TRBJ2-7; CDR3: CASSPKDRVVYEQYF; DNA: TGTGCCAGCAGCCCAAAAGACAGGGTCGTGTACGAGCAGTACTTC
size: NA; D: TRBD1; V: TRBV5-8; J: TRBJ2-5; CDR3: CASSVPVRGRKTQYF; DNA: TGTGCCAGCAGCGTCCCCGTGAGGGGGCGAAAGACCCAGTACTTC
size: NA; D: TRBD1; V: TRBV4-1; J: TRBJ2-5; CDR3: CASSQKTGGYQETQYF; DNA: TGCGCCAGCAGCCAAAAAACAGGGGGGTACCAAGAGACCCAGTACTTC
size: NA; D: TRBD1; V: TRBV2; J: TRBJ2-3; CDR3: CASSAGTGGQDTQYF; DNA: TGTGCCAGCAGCGCCGGGACAGGGGGCCAAGATACGCAGTATTTT
size: NA; D: TRBD1; V: TRBV25-1; J: TRBJ2-1; CDR3: CASSESLRQGSRNEQFF; DNA: TGTGCCAGCAGTGAATCCCTGAGACAGGGGAGTAGGAATGAGCAGTTCTTC
size: NA; D: NA; V: TRBV5-1; J: TRBJ1-2; CDR3: CASSLRPDRPLNYGYTF; DNA: TGCGCCAGCAGCTTAAGACCGGACAGACCCCTTAACTATGGCTACACCTTC
size: NA; D: NA; V: TRBV6-1; J: TRBJ1-5; CDR3: CASSELGDQPQHF; DNA: TGTGCCAGCAGTGAATTGGGCGATCAGCCCCAGCATTTT
size: NA; D: NA; V: TRBV4-1; J: TRBJ2-7; CDR3: CASSQDPAGDEQYF; DNA: TGCGCCAGCAGCCAAGATCCGGCCGGGGACGAGCAGTACTTC
size: NA; D: NA; V: TRBV29-1; J: TRBJ2-7; CDR3: CSATTGPTYEQYF; DNA: TGCAGCGCAACTACGGGTCCGACCTACGAGCAGTACTTC